Listed below are T cell receptor beta chains from one sample, sequenced in a study of T cell responses to AZD1222 COVID-19 vaccine. Generated by immunoSEQ multiplex PCR, the TCRdb table keeps only in-frame clones and is missing some. The sample lists about 190,000 clones; roughly 92% were seen once. Sequences were derived from peripheral blood, sampled 28 days after the second dose of the MenACWY control vaccine. All receptors derive from an adult who received the MenACWY meningococcal vaccine as a control. Each CDR3 is given with its conserved first and last residue. The D gene is left open where the match is weak. Clone size is shown for a subset of rows, as once, few, many or a class of expanded clone.

size: .; D: TRBD2; length: 16; J: TRBJ2-2; V: TRBV7-9; CDR3: CASSAHSGRNTGELFF; DNA: TGTGCCAGCAGCGCGCATAGCGGGCGGAACACCGGGGAGCTGTTTTTT
size: few; D: TRBD1; length: 13; J: TRBJ1-2; V: TRBV4-1; CDR3: CASSPTGGGGYTF; DNA: TGCGCCAGCAGCCCGACAGGGGGCGGTGGCTACACCTTC
size: .; D: TRBD1; length: 14; J: TRBJ1-6; V: TRBV25-1; CDR3: CASNPGQGNSPLHF; DNA: TGTGCCAGCAACCCGGGACAGGGGAATTCACCCCTCCACTTT
size: .; D: TRBD2; length: 17; J: TRBJ2-5; V: TRBV4-1; CDR3: CASSLKGRGAHQETQYF; DNA: TGCGCCAGCAGCTTAAAGGGGAGGGGCGCGCATCAAGAGACCCAGTACTTC
size: .; D: .; length: 15; J: TRBJ1-2; V: TRBV28; CDR3: CASRIPQGVNYGYTF; DNA: TGTGCCAGCAGGATACCACAGGGTGTGAACTATGGCTACACCTTC
size: .; D: .; length: 15; J: TRBJ2-1; V: TRBV7-2; CDR3: CASSLYWSSYNEQFF; DNA: TGTGCCAGCAGCTTATACTGGAGCTCCTACAATGAGCAGTTCTTC
size: .; D: .; length: 14; J: TRBJ2-2; V: TRBV27; CDR3: CASSPPVDTGELFF; DNA: TGTGCCAGCAGTCCCCCGGTAGACACCGGGGAGCTGTTTTTT
size: .; D: TRBD1; length: 12; J: TRBJ2-7; V: TRBV5-1; CDR3: CASRTGQHEQYF; DNA: TGCGCCAGCAGGACAGGGCAACACGAGCAGTACTTC
size: .; D: TRBD1; length: 14; J: TRBJ2-5; V: TRBV5-8; CDR3: CASSLGRGLETQYF; DNA: TGTGCCAGCAGCTTAGGCAGGGGGCTAGAGACCCAGTACTTC
size: .; D: TRBD2; length: 16; J: TRBJ2-1; V: TRBV10-3; CDR3: CAISESRGVAGNEQFF; DNA: TGTGCCATCAGTGAGTCGCGGGGAGTAGCGGGGAATGAGCAGTTCTTC
size: .; D: TRBD2; length: 15; J: TRBJ2-1; V: TRBV9; CDR3: CASSSLAGDYNEQFF; DNA: TGTGCCAGCAGTTCACTAGCGGGAGATTACAATGAGCAGTTCTTC
size: .; D: TRBD2; length: 15; J: TRBJ2-5; V: TRBV6-5; CDR3: CASSSEREAWKTQYF; DNA: TGTGCCAGCAGTTCGGAGCGGGAGGCCTGGAAGACCCAGTACTTC
size: .; D: .; length: 12; J: TRBJ1-2; V: TRBV6-5; CDR3: CASTDFNYGYTF; DNA: TGTGCCAGCACCGACTTCAACTATGGCTACACCTTC
size: .; D: .; length: 17; J: TRBJ2-4; V: TRBV18; CDR3: CASSLGGPGLLPNIQYF; DNA: TGTGCCAGCTCACTAGGTGGACCGGGACTCTTGCCCAACATTCAGTACTTC
size: .; D: TRBD1; length: 14; J: TRBJ1-2; V: TRBV25-1; CDR3: CASRERTPGGGYTF; DNA: TGTGCCAGCAGAGAGAGGACCCCAGGGGGTGGCTACACCTTC
size: few; D: .; length: 15; J: TRBJ1-1; V: TRBV25-1; CDR3: CASRSGGAQNTEAFF; DNA: TGTGCCAGCAGGTCAGGAGGGGCTCAGAACACTGAAGCTTTCTTT
size: few; D: TRBD1; length: 14; J: TRBJ1-3; V: TRBV5-4; CDR3: CASSVTGGRNTIYF; DNA: TGTGCCAGCAGCGTGACAGGGGGTCGGAACACCATATATTTT
size: .; D: .; length: 12; J: TRBJ2-3; V: TRBV3-1/TRBV3-2; CDR3: CASSQAGDTQYF; DNA: TGTGCCAGCAGCCAAGCCGGAGATACGCAGTATTTT
size: .; D: .; length: 16; J: TRBJ2-1; V: TRBV4-3; CDR3: CASSLIAAQVNNEQFF; DNA: TGCGCCAGCAGCCTTATCGCCGCACAGGTTAACAATGAGCAGTTCTTC
size: .; D: TRBD2; length: 18; J: TRBJ2-7; V: TRBV19; CDR3: CASSLKAGLAGVSLEQYF; DNA: TGTGCCAGTAGCCTCAAAGCGGGACTAGCGGGAGTATCCCTCGAGCAGTACTTC
size: .; D: TRBD2; length: 16; J: TRBJ2-7; V: TRBV29-1; CDR3: CSVTSRTGLANNEQYF; DNA: TGCAGCGTTACCTCCCGCACGGGACTAGCGAACAACGAGCAGTACTTC
size: .; D: .; length: 14; J: TRBJ2-2; V: TRBV12-5; CDR3: CASAGGVAGGELFF; DNA: TGTGCTAGTGCCGGCGGGGTGGCGGGCGGGGAGCTGTTTTTT
size: .; D: .; length: 13; J: TRBJ1-5; V: TRBV27; CDR3: CASGGPAGRPQHF; DNA: TGTGCCAGCGGAGGCCCGGCAGGGAGGCCCCAGCATTTT
size: .; D: .; length: 13; J: TRBJ1-1; V: TRBV15; CDR3: CAAGLQVSTEAFF; DNA: TGTGCCGCTGGACTCCAAGTCTCCACTGAAGCTTTCTTT
size: .; D: .; length: 15; J: TRBJ2-7; V: TRBV12-2; CDR3: CASRDRDRVPDEQYF; DNA: TGTGCAAGTCGCGACCGGGACAGGGTCCCAGACGAGCAGTACTTC
size: .; D: .; length: 12; J: TRBJ2-2; V: TRBV30; CDR3: CAWRQGSGELFF; DNA: TGTGCCTGGAGGCAGGGGTCCGGGGAGCTGTTTTTT
size: .; D: TRBD2; length: 23; J: TRBJ2-1; V: TRBV3-1/TRBV3-2; CDR3: CASSQDKGLAGVLSHNAYNEQFF; DNA: TGTGCCAGCAGCCAAGATAAGGGACTAGCGGGAGTCCTGTCCCACAACGCATACAATGAGCAGTTCTTC
size: .; D: .; length: 12; J: TRBJ2-7; V: TRBV6-5; CDR3: CASSHSVVEQYF; DNA: TGTGCCAGCAGCCATAGTGTGGTCGAGCAGTACTTC
size: .; D: .; length: 15; J: TRBJ2-3; V: TRBV18; CDR3: CASSLRGGSTDTQYF; DNA: TGTGCCAGCTCACTCCGTGGCGGGAGCACAGATACGCAGTATTTT
size: .; D: TRBD2; length: 14; J: TRBJ2-1; V: TRBV7-2; CDR3: CASSLGIAGNEQFF; DNA: TGTGCCAGCAGCTTAGGAATAGCGGGCAATGAGCAGTTCTTC
size: few; D: TRBD2; length: 18; J: TRBJ2-7; V: TRBV7-2; CDR3: CASSLGPPIAGGPHEQYF; DNA: TGTGCCAGCAGCTTAGGTCCCCCAATAGCGGGTGGGCCCCACGAGCAGTACTTC
size: .; D: .; length: 15; J: TRBJ2-1; V: TRBV11-1; CDR3: CASSLVGGADNEQFF; DNA: TGTGCCAGCAGCTTAGTGGGAGGAGCGGACAATGAGCAGTTCTTC
size: .; D: .; length: 15; J: TRBJ1-5; V: TRBV19; CDR3: CASSITGISNQPQHF; DNA: TGTGCCAGTAGCATTACAGGGATTAGCAATCAGCCCCAGCATTTT
size: .; D: .; length: 12; J: TRBJ1-2; V: TRBV6-5; CDR3: CASSYSQGGYTF; DNA: TGTGCCAGCAGTTACTCCCAGGGCGGCTACACCTTC
size: .; D: TRBD1; length: 14; J: TRBJ1-1; V: TRBV15; CDR3: CATSRDRGSAEAFF; DNA: TGTGCCACCAGCAGGGACAGGGGTTCCGCTGAAGCTTTCTTT
size: .; D: TRBD1; length: 17; J: TRBJ1-2; V: TRBV11-3; CDR3: CASSLDPGTGDAYGYTF; DNA: TGTGCCAGCAGCTTAGACCCCGGGACAGGGGACGCCTATGGCTACACCTTC
size: .; D: .; length: 16; J: TRBJ1-3; V: TRBV7-8; CDR3: CASSFQGGPPGNTIYF; DNA: TGTGCCAGCAGCTTTCAAGGGGGGCCGCCTGGAAACACCATATATTTT
size: .; D: .; length: 12; J: TRBJ2-7; V: TRBV29-1; CDR3: CSVVEGAGEQYF; DNA: TGCAGCGTTGTGGAGGGGGCTGGGGAGCAGTACTTC
size: .; D: .; length: 12; J: TRBJ2-5; V: TRBV11-2; CDR3: CASSFDQETQYF; DNA: TGTGCCAGCAGCTTCGATCAAGAGACCCAGTACTTC
size: .; D: .; length: 17; J: TRBJ2-1; V: TRBV6-1; CDR3: CASSEALSGGLYNEQFF; DNA: TGTGCCAGCAGTGAAGCGCTGTCCGGGGGGCTCTACAATGAGCAGTTCTTC
size: .; D: .; length: 13; J: TRBJ2-3; V: TRBV24-1; CDR3: CATSDRMRDTQYF; DNA: TGTGCCACCAGTGATCGGATGAGAGATACGCAGTATTTT
size: .; D: .; length: 14; J: TRBJ1-3; V: TRBV28; CDR3: CASRIGKSGNTIYF; DNA: TGTGCCAGCAGAATTGGAAAATCTGGAAACACCATATATTTT
size: .; D: .; length: 12; J: TRBJ2-7; V: TRBV24-1; CDR3: CATSDPFAEQYF; DNA: TGTGCCACCAGTGATCCATTCGCCGAGCAGTACTTC
size: .; D: .; length: 15; J: TRBJ2-7; V: TRBV19; CDR3: CASSIGQSGADEQYF; DNA: TGTGCCAGTAGTATTGGTCAATCGGGAGCTGATGAGCAGTACTTC
size: .; D: TRBD2; length: 13; J: TRBJ2-7; V: TRBV29-1; CDR3: CSVAASGRYEQYF; DNA: TGCAGCGTTGCGGCTAGCGGGAGATACGAGCAGTACTTC
size: .; D: .; length: 16; J: TRBJ1-2; V: TRBV5-5; CDR3: CASSFSQQTLGYGYTF; DNA: TGTGCCAGCAGCTTCAGCCAACAGACCCTGGGCTATGGCTACACCTTC
size: few; D: .; length: 16; J: TRBJ2-2; V: TRBV19; CDR3: CASSIRLARDTGELFF; DNA: TGTGCCAGTAGTATAAGGCTAGCCAGGGACACCGGGGAGCTGTTTTTT
size: .; D: .; length: 13; J: TRBJ2-7; V: TRBV6-2/TRBV6-3; CDR3: CASSYGGNYEQYF; DNA: TGTGCCAGCAGTTACGGGGGCAACTACGAGCAGTACTTC
size: .; D: .; length: 14; J: TRBJ2-5; V: TRBV7-3; CDR3: CASSLRASRQTQYF; DNA: TGTGCCAGCAGCTTAAGGGCTTCGAGACAGACCCAGTACTTC
size: .; D: .; length: 15; J: TRBJ1-4; V: TRBV6-6; CDR3: CASSSDPRGNEKLFF; DNA: TGTGCCAGCAGCTCCGATCCGAGGGGTAATGAAAAACTGTTTTTT
size: .; D: .; length: 15; J: TRBJ2-1; V: TRBV7-3; CDR3: CASSLTGLAGDEQFF; DNA: TGTGCCAGCAGCTTAACGGGCCTAGCTGGGGATGAGCAGTTCTTC